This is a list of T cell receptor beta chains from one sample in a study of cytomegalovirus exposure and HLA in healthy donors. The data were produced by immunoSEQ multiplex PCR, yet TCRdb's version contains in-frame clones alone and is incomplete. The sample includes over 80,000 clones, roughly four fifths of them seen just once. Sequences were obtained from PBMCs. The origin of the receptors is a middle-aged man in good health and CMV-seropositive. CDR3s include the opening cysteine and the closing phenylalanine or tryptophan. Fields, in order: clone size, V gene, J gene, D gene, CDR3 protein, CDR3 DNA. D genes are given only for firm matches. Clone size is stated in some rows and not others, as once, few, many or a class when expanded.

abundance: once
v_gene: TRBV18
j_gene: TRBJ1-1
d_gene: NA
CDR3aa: CASSPTRTPEAFF
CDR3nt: TGTGCCAGCTCACCCACACGAACCCCTGAAGCTTTCTTT

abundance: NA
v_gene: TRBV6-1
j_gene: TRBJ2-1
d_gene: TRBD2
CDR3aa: CASSFRLADFNEQFF
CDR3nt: TGTGCCAGCAGTTTCCGACTAGCGGACTTCAATGAGCAGTTCTTC

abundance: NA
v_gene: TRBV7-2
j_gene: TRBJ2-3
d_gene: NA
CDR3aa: CASSPPLARSWDTQYF
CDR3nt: TGTGCCAGCAGCCCTCCCCTAGCGCGGTCCTGGGATACGCAGTATTTT

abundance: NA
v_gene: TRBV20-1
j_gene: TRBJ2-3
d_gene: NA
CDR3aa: CSAGRADTQYF
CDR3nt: TGCAGTGCTGGCAGGGCAGATACGCAGTATTTT

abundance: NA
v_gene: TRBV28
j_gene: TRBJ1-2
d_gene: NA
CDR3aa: CASSQTGYYGYTF
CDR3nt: TGTGCCAGCAGTCAAACAGGGTACTATGGCTACACCTTC

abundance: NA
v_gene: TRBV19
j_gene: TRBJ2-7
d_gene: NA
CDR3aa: CASSISGGTYEQYF
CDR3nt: TGTGCCAGTAGTATCTCTGGGGGGACCTACGAGCAGTACTTC

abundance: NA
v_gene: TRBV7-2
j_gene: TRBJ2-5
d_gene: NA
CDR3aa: CASSSQRGETQYF
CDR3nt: TGTGCCAGCAGCTCCCAACGGGGAGAGACCCAGTACTTC

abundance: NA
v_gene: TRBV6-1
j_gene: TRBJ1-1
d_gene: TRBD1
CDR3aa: CATSGQGHTEAFF
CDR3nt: TGTGCCACCTCGGGACAGGGGCACACTGAAGCTTTCTTT

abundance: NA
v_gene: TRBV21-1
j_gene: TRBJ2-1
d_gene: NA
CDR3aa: CASSPMASGYNEQFF
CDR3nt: TGTGCCAGCAGCCCCATGGCTAGCGGATACAATGAGCAGTTCTTC

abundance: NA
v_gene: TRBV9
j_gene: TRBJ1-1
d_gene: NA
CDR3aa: CASSPGRDTEAFF
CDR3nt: TGTGCCAGCAGCCCTGGGCGTGACACTGAAGCTTTCTTT

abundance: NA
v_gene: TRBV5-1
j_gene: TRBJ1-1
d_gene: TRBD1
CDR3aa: CASSSPTGDGETEAFF
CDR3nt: TGCGCCAGCAGCTCGCCAACAGGGGACGGGGAAACTGAAGCTTTCTTT

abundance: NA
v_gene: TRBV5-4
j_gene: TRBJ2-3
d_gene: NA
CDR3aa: CASSSRLEGTDTQYF
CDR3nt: TGTGCCAGCAGCTCCCGACTAGAAGGCACAGATACGCAGTATTTT

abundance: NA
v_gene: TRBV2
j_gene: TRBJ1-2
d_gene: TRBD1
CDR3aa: CASGQGGGYTF
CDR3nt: TGTGCCAGCGGACAGGGAGGAGGCTACACCTTC

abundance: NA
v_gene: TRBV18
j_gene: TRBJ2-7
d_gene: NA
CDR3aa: CASSPPNSGYEQYF
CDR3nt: TGTGCCAGCTCACCACCGAACTCAGGGTACGAGCAGTACTTC

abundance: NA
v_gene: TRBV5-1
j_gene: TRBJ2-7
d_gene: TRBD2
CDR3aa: CASSPGGRTSGGSSYEQYF
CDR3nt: TGCGCCAGCAGTCCCGGGGGCCGGACTAGCGGGGGAAGCTCCTACGAGCAGTACTTC

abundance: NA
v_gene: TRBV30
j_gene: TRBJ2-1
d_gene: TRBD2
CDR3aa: CAWRDSGASGQFF
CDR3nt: TGTGCCTGGAGAGATAGCGGGGCCTCGGGGCAGTTCTTC

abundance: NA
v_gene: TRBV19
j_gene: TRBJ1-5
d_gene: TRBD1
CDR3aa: CASSITGTGRDQPQHF
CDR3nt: TGTGCCAGTAGTATAACAGGGACAGGGAGGGATCAGCCCCAGCATTTT

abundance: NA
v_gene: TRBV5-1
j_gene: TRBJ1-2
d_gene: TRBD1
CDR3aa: CASSTGQAAYGYTF
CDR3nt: TGCGCCAGCAGCACGGGACAGGCGGCTTATGGCTACACCTTC

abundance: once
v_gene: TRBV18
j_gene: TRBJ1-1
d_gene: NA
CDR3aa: CASSQTGTWGTEAFF
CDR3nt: TGTGCCAGCTCACAAACCGGGACTTGGGGCACTGAAGCTTTCTTT

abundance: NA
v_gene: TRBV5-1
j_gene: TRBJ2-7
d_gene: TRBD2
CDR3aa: CASSLASGAYEQYF
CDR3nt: TGCGCCAGCAGCTTGGCTAGCGGCGCCTACGAGCAGTACTTC

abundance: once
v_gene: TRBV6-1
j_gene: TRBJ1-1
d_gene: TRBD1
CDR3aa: CAGDRGGTEAFF
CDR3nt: TGTGCCGGAGACAGGGGGGGAACTGAAGCTTTCTTT

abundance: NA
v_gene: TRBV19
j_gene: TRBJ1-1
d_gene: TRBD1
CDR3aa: CASDRRGPYRNTEAFF
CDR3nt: TGTGCCAGTGACCGAAGGGGGCCGTATCGGAACACTGAAGCTTTCTTT

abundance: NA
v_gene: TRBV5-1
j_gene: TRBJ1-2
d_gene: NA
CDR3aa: CASSLAGDGGYTF
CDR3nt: TGCGCCAGCAGCTTGGCAGGGGACGGAGGCTACACCTTC

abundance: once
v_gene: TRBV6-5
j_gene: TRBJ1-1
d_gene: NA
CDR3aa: CASSRDRTEAFF
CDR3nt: TGTGCCAGCAGCCGGGATAGGACTGAAGCTTTCTTT

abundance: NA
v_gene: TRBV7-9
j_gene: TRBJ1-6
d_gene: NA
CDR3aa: CASSRSAGSLAFNSPLHF
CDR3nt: TGTGCCAGCAGCCGCTCCGCGGGGTCATTGGCCTTTAATTCACCCCTCCACTTT

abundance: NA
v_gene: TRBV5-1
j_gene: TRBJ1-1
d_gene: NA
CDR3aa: CASSLLTGLNTEAFF
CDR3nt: TGCGCCAGCAGCTTGTTAACAGGGCTGAACACTGAAGCTTTCTTT

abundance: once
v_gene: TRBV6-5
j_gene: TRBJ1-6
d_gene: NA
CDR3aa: CASSYSNSIGRSPLHF
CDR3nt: TGTGCCAGCAGTTACTCGAACAGTATTGGCCGCTCACCCCTCCACTTT

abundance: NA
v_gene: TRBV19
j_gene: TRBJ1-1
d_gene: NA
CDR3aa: CASSAGSIAFF
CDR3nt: TGTGCCAGTTCCGCCGGGTCGATAGCTTTCTTT

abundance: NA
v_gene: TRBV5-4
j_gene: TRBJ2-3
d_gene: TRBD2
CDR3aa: CASSRTSGGAFSTQYF
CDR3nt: TGTGCCAGCAGCCGGACTAGCGGGGGAGCGTTCTCGACGCAGTATTTT

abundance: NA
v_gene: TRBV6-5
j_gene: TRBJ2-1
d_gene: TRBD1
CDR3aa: CASRLRWTGYNEQFF
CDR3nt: TGTGCCAGCAGGCTCCGCTGGACAGGGTACAATGAGCAGTTCTTC

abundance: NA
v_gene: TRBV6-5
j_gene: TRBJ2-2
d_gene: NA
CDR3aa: CASRPLAANTGELFF
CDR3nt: TGTGCCAGCAGGCCTCTGGCAGCGAACACCGGGGAGCTGTTTTTT

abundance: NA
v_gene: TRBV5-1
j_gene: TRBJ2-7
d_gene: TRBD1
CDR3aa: CASSLQTGTGDAYEQYF
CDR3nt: TGCGCCAGCAGCTTACAGACCGGGACAGGGGATGCCTACGAGCAGTACTTC

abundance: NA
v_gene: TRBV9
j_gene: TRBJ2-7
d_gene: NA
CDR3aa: CASSVGWSSYEQYF
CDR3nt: TGTGCCAGCAGCGTAGGATGGAGCTCCTACGAGCAGTACTTC

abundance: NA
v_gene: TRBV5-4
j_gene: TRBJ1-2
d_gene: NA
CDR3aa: CASSRQEGNYGYTF
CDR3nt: TGTGCCAGCAGCCGACAGGAAGGGAACTATGGCTACACCTTC

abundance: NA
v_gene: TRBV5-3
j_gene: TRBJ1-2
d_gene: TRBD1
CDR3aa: CASTTGVSYGYTF
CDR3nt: TGTGCCAGTACGACAGGGGTAAGCTATGGCTACACCTTC

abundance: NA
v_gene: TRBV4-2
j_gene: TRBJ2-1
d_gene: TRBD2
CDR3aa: CASSQGGGSSYNEQFF
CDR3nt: TGTGCCAGCAGCCAAGGGGGCGGGAGCTCCTACAATGAGCAGTTCTTC

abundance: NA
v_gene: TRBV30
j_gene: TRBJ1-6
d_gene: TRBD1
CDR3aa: CAWSQSDRAPLHF
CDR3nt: TGTGCCTGGAGTCAGTCGGACAGGGCACCCCTCCACTTT

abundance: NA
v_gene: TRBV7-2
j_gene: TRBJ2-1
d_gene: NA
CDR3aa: CASSLVAGASSYNEQFF
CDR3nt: TGTGCCAGCAGCTTAGTTGCGGGGGCCAGCTCCTACAATGAGCAGTTCTTC

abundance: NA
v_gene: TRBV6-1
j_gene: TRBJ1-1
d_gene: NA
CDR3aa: CASSEPGGAMEAFF
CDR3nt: TGTGCCAGCAGTGAACCGGGGGGCGCGATGGAAGCTTTCTTT

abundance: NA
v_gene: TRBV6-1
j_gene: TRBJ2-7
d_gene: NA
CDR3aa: CASSESAPLLSSYEQYF
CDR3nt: TGTGCCAGCAGTGAAAGTGCTCCCCTCCTAAGCTCCTACGAGCAGTACTTC

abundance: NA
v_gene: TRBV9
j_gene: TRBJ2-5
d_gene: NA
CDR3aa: CASSVGGRAQETQYF
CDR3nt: TGTGCCAGCAGCGTAGGGGGCAGGGCCCAAGAGACCCAGTACTTC

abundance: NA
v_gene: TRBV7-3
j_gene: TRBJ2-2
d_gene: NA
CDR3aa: CASSPSRTIYTGELFF
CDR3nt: TGTGCCAGCAGCCCCTCCCGGACAATTTACACCGGGGAGCTGTTTTTT

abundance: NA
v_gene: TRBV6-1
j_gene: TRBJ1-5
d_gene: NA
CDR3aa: CASSERRRASNQPQHF
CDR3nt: TGTGCCAGCAGTGAAAGAAGGAGGGCGAGCAATCAGCCCCAGCATTTT

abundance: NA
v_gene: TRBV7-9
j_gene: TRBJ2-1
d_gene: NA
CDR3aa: CASSLGGGDYNEQFF
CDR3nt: TGTGCCAGCAGCTTGGGGGGGGGCGACTACAATGAGCAGTTCTTC

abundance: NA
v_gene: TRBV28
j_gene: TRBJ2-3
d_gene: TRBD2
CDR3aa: CASTSGGGWATQYF
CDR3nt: TGTGCCAGCACCAGCGGGGGGGGGTGGGCTACGCAGTATTTT

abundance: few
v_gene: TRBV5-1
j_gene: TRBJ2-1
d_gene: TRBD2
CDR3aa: CASSLGGTSGDEQFF
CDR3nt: TGCGCCAGCAGCTTGGGGGGGACTAGCGGCGATGAGCAGTTCTTC

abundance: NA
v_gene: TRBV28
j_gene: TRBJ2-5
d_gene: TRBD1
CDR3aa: CASSRDRGQETQYF
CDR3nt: TGTGCCAGCAGCCGGGACAGGGGTCAAGAGACCCAGTACTTC

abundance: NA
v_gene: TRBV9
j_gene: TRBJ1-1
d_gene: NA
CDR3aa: CASSPRGSTEAFF
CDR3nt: TGTGCCAGCAGCCCCAGGGGAAGCACTGAAGCTTTCTTT

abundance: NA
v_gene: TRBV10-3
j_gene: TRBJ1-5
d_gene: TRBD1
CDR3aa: CAIGEYRGRSQPQHF
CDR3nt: TGTGCCATCGGGGAGTACAGGGGCCGGAGTCAGCCCCAGCATTTT

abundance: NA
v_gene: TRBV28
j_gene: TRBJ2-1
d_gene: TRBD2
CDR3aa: CAILAGGPSSYNEQFF
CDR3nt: TGTGCCATCCTAGCGGGAGGCCCAAGCTCCTACAATGAGCAGTTCTTC

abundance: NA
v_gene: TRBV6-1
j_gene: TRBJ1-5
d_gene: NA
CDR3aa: CASSRDFQPQHF
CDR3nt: TGTGCCAGCAGCAGGGACTTTCAGCCCCAGCATTTT

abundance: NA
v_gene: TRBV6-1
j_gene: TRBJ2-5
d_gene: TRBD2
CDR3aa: CASTRAGGLEETQYF
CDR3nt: TGTGCCAGCACCCGAGCGGGAGGGCTCGAAGAGACCCAGTACTTC

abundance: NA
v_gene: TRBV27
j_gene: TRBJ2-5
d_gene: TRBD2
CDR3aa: CASSRGLAGEETQYF
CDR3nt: TGTGCCAGCAGTCGTGGGCTAGCGGGAGAAGAGACCCAGTACTTC

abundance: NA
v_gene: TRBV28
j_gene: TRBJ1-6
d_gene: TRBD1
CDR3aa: CASRTTGTGHSPLHF
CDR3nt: TGTGCCAGCAGAACTACCGGGACAGGGCATTCACCCCTCCACTTT